One and the same sample provided the 32 T cell receptor beta chains below, sequenced in a study of brain T cells in children with intractable seizures. The time point here: blood from clinic visit 5 months post-surgery; TSC patient then seizure free. Here immunoSEQ multiplex PCR was the method, and the copy in TCRdb shows in-frame clones only, minus some. The sample consists of approximately 330,000 clones, over 90% of them appearing once. The sample here was peripheral blood, taken roughly 5 months after surgery. The receptor source for this set is a boy younger than two with tuberous sclerosis and intractable seizures.

V usage is TRBV14 and J usage is TRBJ2-1; TRBD1 or TRBD2 may be the D gene (5 bases each). Germline assignment: CDR1 SGHDN and CDR2 FVKESK. Trimming took off 6 bases at V and 6 bases at J, with 12 bases between the two ends. The CDR3 runs to 13 residues. CDR3 region: CASSGRGPNEQFF. The CDR3 region has the DNA TGTGCCAGCAGTGGCCGGGGCCCCAATGAGCAGTTCTTC. Full variable domain (missing parts from reference TRBV14 and TRBJ2-1): EAGVTQFPSHSVIEKGQTVTLRCDPISGHDNLYWYRRVMGKEIKFLLHFVKESKQDESGMPNNRFLAERTGGTYSTLKVQPAELEDSGVYFCASSGRGPNEQFFGPGTRLTVL.

This rearrangement joins TRBV6-5 to TRBJ2-3, with 12 bases fitting TRBD2. V dropped 7 bases and J dropped 2; count of bases not matched to a gene: 7. Germline CDR1 is MNHEY and CDR2 is SVGAGI. This CDR3 is built from 16 residues. CDR3 residues: CASNYLAGGYTDTQYF. The CDR3 coding sequence is TGTGCCAGCAATTATCTAGCGGGGGGGTACACAGATACGCAGTATTTT.

This clone was observed once. As DNA, the CDR3 is TGTGCCAGCAGCCTCGGGACAGCAGTTTATTCCACTGGAAACACCATATATTTT. The encoded protein is CASSLGTAVYSTGNTIYF. The chain joins TRBV7-3 to TRBJ1-3; 7 bases map to TRBD1. Germline V gives CDR1 SGHTA, CDR2 FQGTGA. The CDR3 length is 18 residues. V lost 5 bases to trimming and J lost 2 bases; unmatched junction nucleotides: 15.

This clone was seen just once. CDR3 loop: CSASETWNTDTQYF. For the CDR3, the DNA is TGCAGTGCTAGTGAGACCTGGAACACAGATACGCAGTATTTT. This chain uses TRBV20-1 with TRBJ2-3; no clear D gene. CDR3 length equals 14 residues. The V and J ends lost 3 bases and 2 bases respectively, with 12 bases between them. Germline assignment: CDR1 DFQATT and CDR2 SNEGSKA (reference sequence).

This chain connects TRBV6-2 or TRBV6-3 to TRBJ2-3, with 7 bases matching TRBD2. This CDR3 spans 14 amino acids. V trimming: 5 bases; J trimming: 4 bases; junction bases outside the gene matches: 6. Per germline, CDR1 MNHEY and CDR2 SVGEGT. CDR3 in amino acids: CASSQTSGADTQYF. The CDR3 DNA is TGTGCCAGCAGTCAAACCAGCGGGGCAGATACGCAGTATTTT.

This clone was counted a single time. V usage is TRBV28 and J usage is TRBJ2-1; possibly TRBD2 for D (5 bases). This CDR3 contains 14 residues. The V gene lost 6 bases and the J gene lost 2 bases, with 11 bases spanning the gap. Germline V gene sequence: CDR1 MDHEN, CDR2 SYDVKM. CDR3 loop: CASRRDRAYNEQFF. As DNA, the CDR3 is TGTGCCAGCAGGAGGGATAGGGCCTACAATGAGCAGTTCTTC.

The chain has TRBV7-2 and TRBJ2-7, with 8 bases lining up with TRBD1. With V trimmed by 1 base and J by 4 bases, 9 bases remained unmatched. This CDR3 comprises 16 residues. Germline CDR1 reads SGHTA; CDR2 reads FQGNSA. CDR3 protein: CASSLVGPGGGYEQYF. The DNA of the CDR3 is TGTGCCAGCAGCTTAGTAGGGCCAGGGGGCGGGTACGAGCAGTACTTC.

CDR3 bases: TGTGCCACCTCGAGGAAGTTCCAAGAGACCCAGTACTTC. It translates to CATSRKFQETQYF. The rearrangement uses TRBV2 and TRBJ2-5; D uncertain. Trimming removed 10 bases from V and 1 base from J, with 13 bases in between. Germline loops: CDR1 SNHLY, CDR2 FYNNEI. This CDR3 contains 13 residues.

The rearrangement joins TRBV24-1 to TRBJ2-1; TRBD2 agrees at 9 bases. The CDR3 is 17 residues long. V shed 4 bases and J 4 bases; nucleotides not matched to a gene: 10. CDR1 and CDR2 from the germline V gene are KGHDR and SFDVKD. As DNA, the CDR3 is TGTGCCACCAGTGAGACTAGCGGTTTTAGGGGGTACAATGAGCAGTTCTTC. Protein sequence: CATSETSGFRGYNEQFF.

V usage is TRBV6-8 and J usage is TRBJ2-7, with 10 bases lining up with TRBD2. Germline CDR1 reads MNHGY; CDR2 reads SAAAGT. This CDR3 is built from 15 residues. J gave up 5 bases and V 6 bases, and 10 bases lay outside the gene matches. This chain's CDR3 is CASSQTSGDKDEQYF. The CDR3 DNA sequence: TGTGCCAGCAGCCAAACTAGCGGGGACAAAGACGAGCAGTACTTC.

The chain employs TRBV4-1 and TRBJ2-1; TRBD2 aligns across 7 bases. The CDR3 loop spans 15 amino acids. The germline V gene has CDR1 MGHRA and CDR2 YSYEKL. With V trimmed by 1 base and J by 9 bases, 9 bases remained unmatched. CDR3 in amino acids: CASSQGSGGSLEQFF. CDR3 in DNA: TGCGCCAGCAGCCAAGGATCTGGCGGGAGTCTTGAGCAGTTCTTC.

This rearrangement joins TRBV2 to TRBJ2-7; maybe TRBD1 (6 bases). The V gene's germline CDR1 is SNHLY and CDR2 FYNNEI. V shed 6 bases and J shed 0 bases, with 15 bases lying between them. CDR3 length equals 15 residues. The CDR3 DNA sequence: TGTGCCAGCAGCTACCGGGACATAGCCTCCTACGAGCAGTACTTC. Its translation is CASSYRDIASYEQYF.

The chain is built from TRBV4-1 and TRBJ1-1; tentative D call: TRBD1 (5 bases). Germline V CDR1 and CDR2: MGHRA, YSYEKL. The CDR3 has 16 residues. Trimming took off 4 bases at V and 4 bases at J, with 19 bases between the two ends. The CDR3 DNA follows: TGCGCCAGCAGCCCCCTTGGGAAGGAAAGGGGCACTGAAGCTTTCTTT. Its protein is CASSPLGKERGTEAFF.

The chain combines TRBV3-1 (or the pseudogene TRBV3-2) with TRBJ1-1; D is unresolved. Trimming shortened V by 0 bases and J by 7 bases, and 12 bases separated the two germline ends. Looked up from germline, CDR1 is LGHDT and CDR2 is YNNKEL (reference sequence). This CDR3 has 14 amino acids. Here the CDR3 DNA reads TGTGCCAGCAGCCAAGATAGCACTCTCGGTGAAGCTTTCTTT. Translated: CASSQDSTLGEAFF.

V is TRBV13 and J is TRBJ2-7; 7 nucleotides agree with TRBD1. The V segment lost 5 bases and the J segment 2 bases; nucleotides outside the gene matches: 6. The CDR3 totals 14 residues. In germline, CDR1 is PRHDT, CDR2 FYEKMQ (reference sequence). CDR3 bases: TGTGCCAGCAGCACCCGACAGGGCGCCTACGAGCAGTACTTC. Its protein product is CASSTRQGAYEQYF.

The chain couples TRBV5-1 to TRBJ2-2; D unclear. V was cut by 2 bases and J by 2 bases, with 7 bases left in between. Germline values: CDR1 SGHRS, CDR2 YFSETQ. CDR3 length: 14 amino acids. The CDR3 region has the DNA TGCGCCAGCAGCTTCACCTTAAACACCGGGGAGCTGTTTTTT. Its translation is CASSFTLNTGELFF.

The chain combines TRBV5-4 with TRBJ2-3, with D possibly called TRBD1 or TRBD2 (5 bases each). Germline loops: CDR1 SGHNT, CDR2 YYREEE (reference sequence). The length of the CDR3 is 15 residues. Between the trimmed V and J ends, which lost 5 bases and 6 bases, there was a span of 19 bases. DNA of the CDR3: TGTGCCAGCAGTTCGGGACCCCGCGTAGTGGATACGCAGTATTTT. Protein product: CASSSGPRVVDTQYF.

The V gene is TRBV10-2, the J gene TRBJ2-7, with 10 bases matching TRBD2. This CDR3 comprises 15 residues. Trimming took 4 bases from V and 7 from J; bases not matched to a gene: 10. Germline lookup yields CDR1 WSHSY and CDR2 SAAADI. CDR3 residues: CASSVRLAGAEEQYF. The CDR3 region has the DNA TGCGCCAGCAGTGTAAGGCTAGCGGGAGCGGAAGAGCAGTACTTC.

The chain links TRBV4-2 to TRBJ2-7, with 8 bases aligning to TRBD2. Trimming cost V 0 bases and J 2 bases; bases outside gene matches: 0. CDR3 length equals 14 residues. Germline V gene data show CDR1 as LGHNA and CDR2 as YNFKEQ. This chain's CDR3 is CASSQDGRAYEQYF. The CDR3 coding sequence is TGTGCCAGCAGCCAAGACGGGAGGGCCTACGAGCAGTACTTC.

The V gene is TRBV3-1 (or the pseudogene TRBV3-2), the J gene TRBJ2-5, with 8 bases fitting TRBD2. V lost 5 bases to trimming and J lost 4 bases; unmatched junction nucleotides: 15. Germline V CDR1 and CDR2: LGHDT, YNNKEL (reference sequence). The length of the CDR3 is 17 residues. The CDR3 region is CASSLTGTRSLGETQYF. The CDR3 DNA follows: TGTGCCAGCAGCTTAACCGGGACTAGGTCTTTAGGAGAGACCCAGTACTTC.

This rearrangement joins TRBV4-1 to TRBJ1-3; D is ambiguous. This CDR3 has 16 amino acids. The germline CDR1 and CDR2 sequences are MGHRA and YSYEKL. Trimming removed 1 base at V and 0 bases at J, with 10 bases between. The CDR3 region has the DNA TGCGCCAGCAGCCAAGGTCGACTGAACTCTGGAAACACCATATATTTT. Translation: CASSQGRLNSGNTIYF.

This chain joins TRBV5-6 and TRBJ2-7; D possibly matches TRBD1 or TRBD2 (5 bases each). The length of the CDR3 is 14 residues. Trimming removed 4 bases from V and 6 bases from J, with 17 bases in between. Germline V lookup: CDR1 SGHDT, CDR2 YYEEEE. The CDR3 nucleotides read TGTGCCAGCAGCCCATTCACCCAGGGAGCCGAGCAGTACTTC. Translated: CASSPFTQGAEQYF.

V usage is TRBV10-3 and J usage is TRBJ2-3, with D perhaps matching TRBD2 (6 bases). V lost 4 bases to trimming and J lost 1 base, with 18 bases between them. The CDR3 totals 17 residues. CDR1 is ENHRY, CDR2 SYGVKD, per germline. This chain's CDR3 is CAISGVGGTVRTDTQYF. The CDR3 nucleotides read TGTGCCATCAGTGGAGTAGGCGGGACGGTCCGCACAGATACGCAGTATTTT.

The V and J genes are TRBV19 and TRBJ2-7, with no clear D. Trimming pared 4 bases from V and 4 bases from J, leaving 8 bases between. Germline V gene data show CDR1 as LNHDA and CDR2 as SQIVND (reference sequence). This CDR3 spans 12 amino acids. The CDR3 spells CASSTDLYEQYF. The CDR3 coding sequence is TGTGCCAGTAGTACGGACCTTTACGAGCAGTACTTC.

This chain uses TRBV18 with TRBJ1-1; maybe TRBD1 (5 bases). The CDR3 is 15 amino acids. The V end was cut by 2 bases, the J end by 5 bases, with 15 bases between. The germline V gene encodes CDR1 KGHSH and CDR2 LQKENI. The CDR3 nucleotides read TGTGCCAGCTCACCAGCCTCCGACAGCTTTACTGAAGCTTTCTTT. This translates into CASSPASDSFTEAFF.

The chain couples TRBV19 to TRBJ1-5; D is possibly TRBD1 (5 bases). Germline assignment: CDR1 LNHDA and CDR2 SQIVND (reference sequence). V was trimmed by 3 bases and J by 5 bases, leaving 17 bases between them. The CDR3 is made up of 16 amino acids. CDR3 amino acids: CASSIEGDRTHQPQHF. CDR3 nucleotides: TGTGCCAGTAGTATTGAAGGGGACCGCACACATCAGCCCCAGCATTTT.

With regard to this clone: An end of the junction does not agree with germline; a read error may underlie this. The rearrangement uses TRBV7-2 and TRBJ2-7; 9 bases fit TRBD2. The CDR3 length is 19 residues. Germline V lookup: CDR1 SGHTA, CDR2 FQGNSA. The CDR3 reads CASSPGVRGGASISNEQYF. CDR3 nucleotides: TGTGCCAGCAGCCCAGGGGTACGCGGGGGGGCCTCAATCTCCAACGAGCAGTACTTC.

The chain combines TRBV14 with TRBJ2-2; 7 bases agree with TRBD2. The CDR3 spans 15 residues. V lost 4 bases, J lost 6 bases, and 8 bases stayed unmatched. Germline V gene lookup returns CDR1 SGHDN and CDR2 FVKESK. The CDR3 is CASSPRAGRAGELFF. The CDR3 DNA follows: TGTGCCAGCAGCCCTAGAGCGGGAAGGGCCGGGGAGCTGTTTTTT.

The chain is built from TRBV28 and TRBJ1-2; D gene unclear. The CDR3 totals 12 residues. Germline loops: CDR1 MDHEN, CDR2 SYDVKM. Trimming took off 6 bases at V and 8 bases at J, with 13 bases between the two ends. The CDR3 sequence: CASRTTQRGYTF. CDR3 in DNA: TGTGCCAGCAGGACGACTCAGAGGGGCTACACCTTC.

This sequence joins TRBV2 and TRBJ2-2; TRBD2 agrees at 9 bases. This CDR3 region has 15 residues. CDR1 is SNHLY and CDR2 is FYNNEI in the germline V gene. V shed 6 bases and J 6 bases; nucleotides not matched to a gene: 8. The CDR3 DNA follows: TGTGCCAGCAGCTCTTTAGCGGGGGAGGCCGGGGAGCTGTTTTTT. Protein sequence: CASSSLAGEAGELFF.

The count of this clone is one. The V and J genes are TRBV27 and TRBJ2-2, with D maybe TRBD2 (5 bases). The germline V gene encodes CDR1 MNHEY and CDR2 SMNVEV (reference sequence). This CDR3 spans 12 amino acids. V lost 10 bases to trimming and J lost 7 bases, with 13 bases between them. The CDR3 loop is CATRTGGGELFF. In DNA form, the CDR3 reads TGTGCCACCCGGACTGGTGGCGGGGAGCTGTTTTTT.

The rearrangement links TRBV27 to TRBJ1-2, with D possibly TRBD1 on 6 matching bases. The germline V gene encodes CDR1 MNHEY and CDR2 SMNVEV (reference sequence). The CDR3 runs 14 residues. Trimming removed 6 bases at V and 10 bases at J, with 21 bases between. CDR3: CASRTREGGKDYTF. The CDR3 region has the DNA TGTGCCAGCAGAACCCGGGAAGGGGGTAAAGACTACACCTTC.